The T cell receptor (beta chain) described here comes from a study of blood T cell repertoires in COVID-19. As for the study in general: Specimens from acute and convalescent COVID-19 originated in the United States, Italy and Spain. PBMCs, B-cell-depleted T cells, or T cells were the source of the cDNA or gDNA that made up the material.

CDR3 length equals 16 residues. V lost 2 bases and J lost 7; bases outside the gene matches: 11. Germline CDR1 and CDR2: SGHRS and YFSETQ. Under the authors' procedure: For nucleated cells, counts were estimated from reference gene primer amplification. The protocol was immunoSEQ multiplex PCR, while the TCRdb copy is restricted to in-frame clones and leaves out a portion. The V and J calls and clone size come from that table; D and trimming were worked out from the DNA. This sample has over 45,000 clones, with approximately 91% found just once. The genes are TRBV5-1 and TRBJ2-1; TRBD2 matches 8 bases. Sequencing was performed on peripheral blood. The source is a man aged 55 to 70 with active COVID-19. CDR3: CASSLPPAGAENEQFF. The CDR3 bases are TGCGCCAGCAGCTTACCCCCAGCGGGAGCGGAGAATGAGCAGTTCTTC.